A single sample gave rise to the 20 T cell receptor beta chains below, sequenced in a study of cytomegalovirus exposure and HLA in healthy donors. It was with 60 Vbeta and 13 Jbeta primers that the PCR ran. The repertoire was sequenced with immunoSEQ multiplex PCR; TCRdb's copy has only in-frame clones and lacks some. The table has 180,000 or so clones, 70% to 75% seen once. Sequenced: PBMCs. These receptors were collected from a male donor in good health and CMV-seronegative.

The chain couples TRBV30 to TRBJ1-5; D is perhaps TRBD1 (6 bases). This CDR3 is built from 13 residues. The germline CDR1 and CDR2 sequences are GTSNPN and SVGIG (reference sequence). V shed 3 bases and J shed 7 bases, with 13 bases lying between them. DNA for the CDR3: TGTGCCTGGAGCGTTAACAGGGCGCAGCCCCAGCATTTT. Protein: CAWSVNRAQPQHF.

The V call is TRBV6-6, the J call TRBJ2-7; TRBD1 matches 10 bases. The CDR3 extends over 13 amino acids. Germline V gene lookup returns CDR1 MNHNY and CDR2 SVGAGI (reference sequence). Losses at the gene ends were 5 bases for V and 3 bases for J; bases not matched to a gene: 1. The CDR3 nucleotides read TGTGCCAGCAGTGGGACAGGGGACTACGAGCAGTACTTC. Its protein product is CASSGTGDYEQYF.

The chain recombines TRBV2 with TRBJ2-1, with TRBD2 identical over 13 bases. CDR1 and CDR2 (germline): SNHLY, FYNNEI. J lost 0 bases, V lost 6 bases, and 5 bases had no gene match. The CDR3 is 17 amino acids. The CDR3 reads CASSAGLAGDSYNEQFF. In DNA form, the CDR3 reads TGTGCCAGCAGCGCTGGACTAGCGGGAGACTCCTACAATGAGCAGTTCTTC.

V usage is TRBV28 and J usage is TRBJ2-1; 8 nucleotides match TRBD1. This CDR3 contains 15 residues. Trimming removed 5 bases from V and 6 bases from J; junction bases left unmatched: 9. Germline-derived CDR1 and CDR2 are MDHEN and SYDVKM. The CDR3 nucleotides read TGTGCCAGCAGTAAAGGACAGGGTGTTTTCAATGAGCAGTTCTTC. It translates to CASSKGQGVFNEQFF.

V gene TRBV13 combines with J gene TRBJ2-5, with D maybe TRBD2 (6 bases). Trimming cost V 5 bases and J 4 bases, with 11 bases left between them. The length of the CDR3 is 13 residues. The germline V gene encodes CDR1 PRHDT and CDR2 FYEKMQ (reference sequence). CDR3 in DNA: TGTGCCAGCAGCCCACGGGGGTCAGAGACCCAGTACTTC. This codes for CASSPRGSETQYF.

The V and J genes are TRBV15 and TRBJ2-5; unclear D gene. The V and J ends lost 2 bases and 0 bases respectively, with 4 bases between them. CDR3 length equals 13 residues. The V gene's germline CDR1 is LNHNV and CDR2 YYDKDF (reference sequence). The CDR3 DNA follows: TGTGCCACCAGCAGATCGTACCAAGAGACCCAGTACTTC. Amino acids: CATSRSYQETQYF.

The chain joins TRBV7-9 to TRBJ1-3, with D uncertain. There are 14 residues in the CDR3. Germline V CDR1 and CDR2: SEHNR, FQNEAQ (reference sequence). With 6 bases removed from V and 4 bases from J, the gap between germline ends came to 13 bases. CDR3 nucleotide sequence: TGTGCCAGCAGTTCCTTGCGCACGGGAAACACCATATATTTT. Translating it yields CASSSLRTGNTIYF.

The chain combines TRBV19 with TRBJ1-2, with no clear D. V lost 4 bases, J lost 6 bases, and 6 bases lay in between. CDR3 length: 11 amino acids. CDR1 and CDR2 from the germline V gene are LNHDA and SQIVND (reference sequence). CDR3: CASSKEDGYTF. The DNA for the CDR3 is TGTGCCAGTAGTAAGGAGGATGGCTACACCTTC.

Note on this clone: One end of the junction does not line up with germline, which may come from a read error. The chain's CDR3 is CAWSVRGSYIEQFF. The CDR3 DNA sequence: TGTGCCTGGAGTGTGAGGGGGAGTTACATTGAGCAGTTCTTC. The chain links TRBV30 to TRBJ2-1, with D possibly matching TRBD1 (6 bases). The germline V gene has CDR1 GTSNPN and CDR2 SVGIG (reference sequence). This CDR3 region has 14 residues.

This sequence joins TRBV7-9 and TRBJ2-1; 11 bases are shared with TRBD2. This CDR3 has 16 residues. The ends lost 7 bases at V and 10 bases at J; junction bases unmatched: 15. The germline V gene encodes CDR1 SEHNR and CDR2 FQNEAQ (reference sequence). CDR3 region: CASNQLGLADVGEQFF. CDR3 bases: TGTGCCAGCAACCAACTGGGACTAGCGGACGTGGGGGAGCAGTTCTTC.

The chain couples TRBV27 to TRBJ1-5, with 9 bases aligning to TRBD1. The length of the CDR3 is 19 residues. Germline trimming cut 5 bases from V and 2 bases from J; bases unmatched to any gene: 16. Germline V gene data show CDR1 as MNHEY and CDR2 as SMNVEV (reference sequence). CDR3 protein: CASSPLGQGGRRGNQPQHF. CDR3 DNA: TGTGCCAGCAGTCCCCTGGGACAGGGAGGCCGCAGGGGCAATCAGCCCCAGCATTTT.

CDR3 residues: CASSPRTGSNQPQHF. For the CDR3, the DNA is TGTGCCAGCAGCCCCCGGACAGGGAGCAATCAGCCCCAGCATTTT. The J gene is TRBJ1-5, the V gene TRBV9, with TRBD1 matching over 8 bases. Germline CDR1 SGDLS, CDR2 YYNGEE. V lost 4 bases to trimming and J lost 1 base; unmatched junction nucleotides: 4. The CDR3 loop spans 15 amino acids.

Details on this clone: The sample holds other DNA sequences that translate to the same CDR3. This sequence joins TRBV30 and TRBJ1-5; D is ambiguous. The V gene lost 3 bases and the J gene lost 1 base, with 7 bases spanning the gap. The germline gives CDR1 GTSNPN, CDR2 SVGIG (reference sequence). The CDR3 length is 13 residues. CDR3 coding DNA: TGTGCCTGGAGCGTACGGAGCAATCAGCCCCAGCATTTT. It specifies CAWSVRSNQPQHF.

This clone came up a few times. The sample holds other DNA sequences that translate to the same CDR3. This chain uses TRBV4-3 with TRBJ1-3, with a possible D match to TRBD1 (6 bases). The germline V and J ends were trimmed by 0 bases and 4 bases, with 10 bases remaining between them. This CDR3 has 15 residues. CDR1 is LGHNA and CDR2 is YSLEER in the germline V gene. The CDR3 region is CASSQDPTGGNTIYF. CDR3 DNA: TGCGCCAGCAGCCAAGACCCGACAGGAGGAAACACCATATATTTT.

This clone has more than one count but fewer than ten. The chain has TRBV6-6 and TRBJ2-1; 10 bases align to TRBD1. V shed 4 bases and J 6 bases; nucleotides not matched to a gene: 6. Germline V CDR1 and CDR2: MNHNY, SVGAGI (reference sequence). The CDR3 is made up of 15 amino acids. CDR3 in amino acids: CASSLGQGVVNEQFF. The DNA for the CDR3 is TGTGCCAGCAGTTTAGGACAGGGGGTGGTCAATGAGCAGTTCTTC.

The chain recombines TRBV6-1 with TRBJ2-5; D unclear. Germline V gives CDR1 MNHNS, CDR2 SASEGT. This CDR3 has 11 amino acids. Trimming shortened V by 5 bases and J by 5 bases, and 6 bases separated the two germline ends. CDR3: CASSYGETQYF. The CDR3 coding sequence is TGTGCCAGCAGTTACGGGGAGACCCAGTACTTC.

This chain connects TRBV30 to TRBJ1-4; D is unclear. With 2 bases removed from V and 8 bases from J, the gap between germline ends came to 6 bases. Germline V gene lookup returns CDR1 GTSNPN and CDR2 SVGIG (reference sequence). The CDR3 sequence is 11 residues long. Here the CDR3 DNA reads TGTGCCTGGAGTCACGAGGAAAAACTGTTTTTT. Amino acids: CAWSHEEKLFF.

Regarding this clone: Different DNA sequences within this sample yield the same CDR3. This chain connects TRBV30 to TRBJ1-5; D is unresolved. V lost 0 bases to trimming and J lost 5 bases, with 8 bases between them. This CDR3 is built from 13 residues. Germline lookup yields CDR1 GTSNPN and CDR2 SVGIG (reference sequence). CDR3 coding DNA: TGTGCCTGGAGTGTACGCGGTTATCAGCCCCAGCATTTT. This sequence encodes CAWSVRGYQPQHF. The full variable domain, with the rest looked up from reference TRBV30 and TRBJ1-5, is SQTIHQWPATLVQPVGSPLSLECTVEGTSNPNLYWYRQAAGRGLQLLFYSVGIGQISSEVPQNLSASRPQDRQFILSSKKLLLSDSGFYLCAWSVRGYQPQHFGDGTRLSIL.

V is TRBV4-1 and J is TRBJ1-1; 9 bases match TRBD1. This CDR3 has 15 residues. Germline V gene lookup returns CDR1 MGHRA and CDR2 YSYEKL. V shed 4 bases, J shed 3 bases, and the junction held 6 bases outside the gene matches. The CDR3 here is CASSLRQGGDTEAFF. DNA of the CDR3: TGCGCCAGCAGCCTCCGACAGGGGGGTGACACTGAAGCTTTCTTT.

The chain carries TRBV4-1 and TRBJ1-2, with D tentatively TRBD1 (5 bases). Looked up from germline, CDR1 is MGHRA and CDR2 is YSYEKL. The V gene lost 1 base and the J gene lost 4 bases, with 16 bases spanning the gap. This CDR3 spans 16 amino acids. The CDR3 sequence: CASSQVPQGGFYGYTF. The CDR3 region has the DNA TGCGCCAGCAGCCAAGTCCCCCAGGGAGGCTTCTATGGCTACACCTTC.